The clone carrying this T cell receptor (beta chain) was seen only a few times. What it binds is unknown. CDR1 KGHSH and CDR2 LQKENI come from the germline V gene. The CDR3 contains 16 residues. Trimming pared 3 bases from V and 6 bases from J, leaving 15 bases between. For TCR, cDNA came from 5'RACE template switching, which added a universal primer site and UMIs. Via MiXCR, TCRdb re-called the 5' RACE reads, giving one row per CDR3 protein. The sample lists some 220,000 distinct CDR3 sequences, approximately 3.2% occurring once. The data stem from a study of T cells after yellow fever vaccination. Across the study: In the case of low-cell-number fractions, SMART-Seq v4 Ultra Low Input was used for preparation.

Overall study findings and caveats: Faster peaking, at day 5 versus 15, marked a secondary response that was weaker. Abundant contaminating clonotypes from the bulk population could appear in FACS-sorted repertoires.

The V call is TRBV18, the J call TRBJ1-6; no definite D call. Material: CD4+ T cells sorted from PBMCs, obtained 10 days after the yellow fever booster vaccination. This receptor was identified in a man younger than 30 who received the YFV17D yellow fever vaccine. CDR3 in amino acids: CASSPSTGMSNSPLHF. The CDR3 DNA reads TGTGCCAGCTCACCCTCGACGGGCATGAGTAATTCACCCCTCCACTTT. The entire variable domain, with the rest obtained from reference TRBV18 and TRBJ1-6, is as follows: NAGVMQNPRHLVRRRGQEARLRCSPMKGHSHVYWYRQLPEEGLKFMVYLQKENIIDESGMPKERFSAEFPKEGPSILRIQQVVRGDSAAYFCASSPSTGMSNSPLHFGNGTRLTVT.